A single TCR beta chain is shown here with its context. What it binds is unknown. How the authors handled the data: Junction-only sequences produced by ImmunoSEQ had no quality scores, so filtering differed. Repertoires were generated with immunoSEQ multiplex PCR, while TCRdb's copy carries only in-frame clones and drops some. V, J and clone size are those of that table, while D and trimming were read from the DNA. The repertoire holds roughly 2.5 million clones, with around 90% as singletons. Losses at the gene ends were 5 bases for V and 5 bases for J; bases not matched to a gene: 6. The germline gives CDR1 LNHDA, CDR2 SQIVND (reference sequence). The CDR3 loop spans 15 amino acids. Negatively enriched CD4+ T cells were divided by CD45RA into naive and memory. These data belong to a study of shared clonotypes between healthy human individuals. Overall study results and limits: Only blood underwent sampling, and tissue repertoires likely differ.

The sequence came from a man between 18 and 35 years old in good health. The gene calls are TRBV19 and TRBJ1-4; 9 bases are a match to TRBD1. Sequences were obtained from naive CD4+ T cells sorted from blood. Subset indicated: CD45RA+ positively selected. CDR3: CASSWIDRGNEKLFF. In DNA, the CDR3 is TGTGCCAGTAGTTGGATAGACAGGGGGAATGAAAAACTGTTTTTT.